The 21 T cell receptor beta chains listed next were all sequenced from one sample in a study. TCRdb redid the calling of the 5' RACE reads with MiXCR, one entry per CDR3 protein. The table lists about 47,000 distinct CDR3 sequences, around 26% of them singletons. Sequenced input: naive CD4+ T cells sorted from blood. Described subset: naive CD4+ T cells, CD4+CD45RA+CD25-. These receptors came from a female donor with breast cancer.

This clonotype was found a few times. V usage is TRBV7-2 and J usage is TRBJ2-1; D is unresolved. This CDR3 has 11 residues. Trimming shortened V by 2 bases and J by 8 bases, and 4 bases separated the two germline ends. CDR1 and CDR2 from the germline V gene are SGHTA and FQGNSA. The CDR3 bases are TGTGCCAGCAGCTTACCGGATGAGCAGTTCTTC. Its protein product is CASSLPDEQFF.

The V call is TRBV7-9, the J call TRBJ2-7; TRBD1 agrees at 9 bases. CDR1 and CDR2 (germline): SEHNR, FQNEAQ (reference sequence). This CDR3 contains 14 residues. Trimming at V came to 5 bases and at J to 6 bases, leaving 8 bases not matched to a gene. The CDR3 loop is CASSDTGGRGEQYF. As DNA, the CDR3 is TGTGCCAGCAGCGATACAGGGGGCCGGGGCGAGCAGTACTTC.

This clonotype was detected only a few times. The chain combines TRBV20-1 with TRBJ2-7, with D tentatively TRBD2 (5 bases). The germline CDR1 and CDR2 sequences are DFQATT and SNEGSKA (reference sequence). Trimming removed 6 bases at V and 6 bases at J, with 21 bases between. The CDR3 totals 14 residues. CDR3: CSAPTRVSTGEQYF. CDR3 coding DNA: TGCAGTGCCCCGACGCGGGTGAGCACCGGCGAGCAGTACTTC.

This chain uses TRBV7-3 with TRBJ2-7; TRBD2 might be the D (6 bases). With 0 bases removed from V and 7 bases from J, the gap between germline ends came to 10 bases. The germline CDR1 and CDR2 sequences are SGHTA and FQGTGA. The CDR3 runs 13 residues. CDR3 bases: TGTGCCAGCAGCTTAACGACTAGTTCGGAGCAGTACTTC. It is translated as CASSLTTSSEQYF.

This clonotype was picked up one time. Since a much larger clone is just one base distant, this may be a read error. Here the CDR3 reads CASSLVATAKSGSGANVLTF. DNA for the CDR3: TGTGCCAGCAGCTTAGTCGCGACAGCCAAGTCGGGATCTGGGGCCAACGTCCTGACTTTC. This chain uses TRBV7-3 with TRBJ2-6; either TRBD1 or TRBD2 may supply D (5 bases each). This CDR3 has 20 amino acids. V lost 2 bases to trimming and J lost 1 base, with 21 bases between them. From germline, CDR1 is SGHTA and CDR2 FQGTGA.

This chain joins TRBV2 and TRBJ2-5; 8 nucleotides agree with TRBD2. This CDR3 has 16 residues. Unmatched junction bases numbered 13, after V lost 6 bases and J lost 4 bases. Germline values: CDR1 SNHLY, CDR2 FYNNEI. CDR3 loop: CASRRSAGGLLETQYF. DNA for the CDR3: TGTGCCAGCAGGAGGTCTGCGGGAGGCCTCTTAGAGACCCAGTACTTC.

This clonotype was detected only a few times. This chain links TRBV7-2 with TRBJ1-1; the D is unclear. This CDR3 region has 13 residues. V was trimmed by 5 bases and J by 2 bases, leaving 9 bases between them. CDR1 is SGHTA and CDR2 is FQGNSA in the germline V gene. CDR3 bases: TGTGCCAGCAGCATCCAAAAAAACACTGAAGCTTTCTTT. It is translated as CASSIQKNTEAFF.

In its sample, this clonotype was seen many times. The CDR3 DNA follows: TGTGCCAGCAGTGGGACAGGGCAGTTGTATGGCTACACCTTC. This gives the protein CASSGTGQLYGYTF. V usage is TRBV27 and J usage is TRBJ1-2, with TRBD1 matching over 9 bases. CDR3 length: 14 amino acids. CDR1 and CDR2 from the germline V gene are MNHEY and SMNVEV (reference sequence). The trim removed 5 bases at V and 5 bases at J, leaving 6 bases unmatched.

In DNA, the CDR3 is TGTGCCAGCAGACTAGCGGGAGGGGGCAATGAGCAGTTCTTC. Protein product: CASRLAGGGNEQFF. The gene calls are TRBV27 and TRBJ2-1; 13 bases align to TRBD2. Germline V lookup: CDR1 MNHEY, CDR2 SMNVEV (reference sequence). Trimming removed 6 bases from V and 6 bases from J; junction bases left unmatched: 2. This CDR3 contains 14 residues.

The CDR3 protein is CSARDRSGANVLTF. In nucleotides, the CDR3 is TGCAGTGCTAGAGATCGGTCTGGGGCCAACGTCCTGACTTTC. The chain joins TRBV20-1 to TRBJ2-6; D is ambiguous. CDR1 is DFQATT, CDR2 SNEGSKA, per germline (reference sequence). CDR3 length: 14 residues. The V end lost 0 bases, the J end lost 1 base, and 4 bases lay between the germline ends.

This chain joins TRBV5-1 and TRBJ2-7; D possibly corresponds to TRBD2 (5 bases). The V end was cut by 0 bases, the J end by 1 base, with 8 bases between. CDR3 length: 14 amino acids. Germline loops: CDR1 SGHRS, CDR2 YFSETQ. CDR3 in DNA: TGCGCCAGCAGCTTGGAGGACTCGTCCTACGAGCAGTACTTC. Its translation: CASSLEDSSYEQYF.

Only a few counts were recorded for this clonotype. The germline gene is not matched at one end of the junction; a read error may be the cause. The V and J genes are TRBV7-9 and TRBJ2-1; 9 nucleotides match TRBD2. CDR1 and CDR2 (germline): SEHNR, FQNEAQ (reference sequence). This CDR3 comprises 14 residues. CDR3: CTSSLLAGTYEQFF. In nucleotides, the CDR3 is TGTACCAGCAGCTTGCTAGCGGGAACGTATGAGCAGTTCTTC.

There are a few counts of this clonotype. This chain joins TRBV20-1 and TRBJ1-6; 7 bases line up with TRBD1. The V gene's germline CDR1 is DFQATT and CDR2 SNEGSKA (reference sequence). The CDR3 is 15 amino acids. Trimming cost V 6 bases and J 0 bases; bases outside gene matches: 5. CDR3 sequence reads: CSAPRDSSYNSPLHF. The CDR3, as DNA: TGCAGTGCCCCCCGGGACAGCTCCTATAATTCACCCCTCCACTTT.

A few counts support this clonotype. At one boundary the junction diverges from the germline segment, which might be a read error. The chain employs TRBV7-7 and TRBJ2-3; possible D gene TRBD1, 5 bases. Germline loops: CDR1 SSHAT, CDR2 FNYEAQ (reference sequence). The CDR3 has 13 residues. Here the CDR3 DNA reads TGTGCTAGCAGCCGACAGAGCACAGATACGCAGTATTTT. Translated, it gives CASSRQSTDTQYF.

A single count supports this clonotype. V gene TRBV6-2 or TRBV6-3 combines with J gene TRBJ2-5; 12 nucleotides line up with TRBD2. The CDR3 has 16 residues. V was pared by 6 bases and J by 2 bases, with 7 bases of the junction left unmatched. Germline V lookup: CDR1 MNHEY, CDR2 SVGEGT. The CDR3 here is CASRYPTSGGQETQYF. The CDR3 coding sequence is TGTGCCAGCAGATACCCGACTAGCGGGGGTCAAGAGACCCAGTACTTC.

V gene TRBV11-1 combines with J gene TRBJ2-2; 7 bases match TRBD1. The CDR3 has 14 amino acids. Trimming at V came to 5 bases and at J to 5 bases, leaving 5 bases not matched to a gene. From germline, CDR1 is SGHAT and CDR2 FQDESV (reference sequence). The CDR3 reads CASSPDRATGELFF. The CDR3 nucleotides read TGTGCCAGCAGCCCCGACAGGGCGACCGGGGAGCTGTTTTTT.

The chain combines TRBV20-1 with TRBJ2-5; D may correspond to TRBD1 or TRBD2 (5 bases each). The V and J ends lost 1 base and 4 bases respectively, with 10 bases between them. Germline assignment: CDR1 DFQATT and CDR2 SNEGSKA (reference sequence). The CDR3 has 13 residues. The CDR3 nucleotides read TGCAGTGCTAGAGTGGTGAGGGGAGAGACCCAGTACTTC. It is translated as CSARVVRGETQYF.

The chain has TRBV25-1 and TRBJ2-1; D might be TRBD2 (6 bases). From germline, CDR1 is MGHDK and CDR2 SYGVNS. The CDR3 runs 16 residues. V lost 2 bases and J lost 10, with 21 bases in between. CDR3 region: CASSEGGFGILYEQFF. The CDR3 coding sequence is TGTGCCAGCAGTGAAGGGGGGTTCGGGATCTTGTACGAGCAGTTCTTC.

This clonotype was observed a handful of times. V is TRBV5-4 and J is TRBJ2-5; D not resolved. Germline lookup yields CDR1 SGHNT and CDR2 YYREEE (reference sequence). This CDR3 is 15 amino acids long. Trimming cost V 1 base and J 1 base, with 11 bases left between them. The CDR3 protein is CASSLKAATQETQYF. CDR3 coding DNA: TGTGCCAGCAGCTTGAAGGCCGCGACCCAAGAGACCCAGTACTTC.

The J gene is TRBJ2-3, the V gene TRBV20-1, with no clear D. The V and J ends lost 0 bases and 2 bases respectively, with 12 bases between them. The germline V gene encodes CDR1 DFQATT and CDR2 SNEGSKA (reference sequence). This CDR3 spans 15 amino acids. The CDR3 bases are TGCAGTGCTAGAGACCTATTGGTCCACACAGATACGCAGTATTTT. This encodes CSARDLLVHTDTQYF.

This clonotype was seen a few times. A much larger clone lies a single base off, so this may be a read error. DNA of the CDR3: TGTGCCAGCAGCCCTACGACAGGGACCGCCTATGGCTACACCTTC. Translated: CASSPTTGTAYGYTF. This sequence joins TRBV7-9 and TRBJ1-2; 7 positions agree with TRBD1. The CDR3 loop spans 15 amino acids. V lost 5 bases to trimming and J lost 4 bases; unmatched junction nucleotides: 10. From germline, CDR1 is SEHNR and CDR2 FQNEAQ (reference sequence).